Presented here are 28 T cell receptor beta chains from one specimen sequenced in a study of breast tumors, draining lymph nodes, adjacent tissues. TCRdb passed the multiplex PCR reads through MiXCR, listing each CDR3 protein once. Here the sample spans 150,000 to 200,000 distinct CDR3 sequences, 30% to 40% being singletons. The lymph nodes were axillary draining lymph nodes from breast cancer patients. Sequenced: axillary lymph node tissue. These TCRs come from a female donor with breast cancer. Some clones in this sample may be carry-over from other donors' samples.

This clonotype was detected ten times or more. This chain joins TRBV3-1 and TRBJ2-3; 7 nucleotides align to TRBD2. The CDR3 extends over 17 amino acids. Germline trimming cut 4 bases from V and 2 bases from J; bases unmatched to any gene: 12. CDR1 and CDR2 from the germline V gene are LGHDT and YNNKEL (reference sequence). CDR3 bases: TGTGCCAGCAGCCTAGTGGGAGGGGCTACCTTCACAGATACGCAGTATTTT. It codes for CASSLVGGATFTDTQYF.

This clonotype was recorded at least ten times. The chain recombines TRBV28 with TRBJ2-7; TRBD2 aligns across 15 bases. Germline V CDR1 and CDR2: MDHEN, SYDVKM. The CDR3 is made up of 17 amino acids. V gave up 6 bases and J gave up 3 bases; unmatched junction bases: 9. The CDR3: CASSLGTSGRHGYEQYF. DNA for the CDR3: TGTGCCAGCAGCTTGGGGACTAGCGGGAGGCACGGCTACGAGCAGTACTTC. The full variable domain, completed using reference TRBV28 and TRBJ2-7, is DVKVTQSSRYLVKRTGEKVFLECVQDMDHENMFWYRQDPGLGLRLIYFSYDVKMKEKGDIPEGYSVSREKKERFSLILESASTNQTSMYLCASSLGTSGRHGYEQYFGPGTRLTVT.

The DNA of the CDR3 is TGTGCCAGCAGCACGACCAGGAACACTGAAGCTTTCTTT. Translating it yields CASSTTRNTEAFF. The chain recombines TRBV7-2 with TRBJ1-1; D is uncertain. The CDR3 totals 13 residues. Germline CDR1 is SGHTA and CDR2 is FQGNSA. V lost 5 bases and J 1 base, leaving 8 bases between the germline ends.

This clonotype was counted many times. This sequence joins TRBV7-9 and TRBJ2-7; 10 bases agree with TRBD1. Germline V CDR1 and CDR2: SEHNR, FQNEAQ (reference sequence). J was trimmed by 1 base and V by 5 bases; bases with no gene match: 8. The CDR3 length is 16 residues. CDR3 sequence reads: CASSHPLGQGSYEQYF. The CDR3 DNA reads as TGTGCCAGCAGCCACCCCCTGGGACAGGGGTCCTACGAGCAGTACTTC.

This clonotype was counted a few times. The V gene is TRBV12-3 or TRBV12-4, the J gene TRBJ1-1; possible D gene TRBD1, 5 bases. The V gene lost 1 base and the J gene lost 6 bases, with 15 bases spanning the gap. CDR3 length equals 15 residues. CDR3 in amino acids: CASSLVRGGLPEAFF. DNA of the CDR3: TGTGCCAGCAGTTTAGTCCGGGGGGGACTTCCTGAAGCTTTCTTT.

The chain's CDR3 is CARKDEKALHF. CDR3 sequence (DNA): TGTGCCAGGAAGGACGAAAAAGCCCTCCACTTT. The genes are TRBV24-1 and TRBJ1-6; D unclear. There are 11 residues in the CDR3. The ends were cut back, 11 bases at V and 14 bases at J, with 15 bases in the middle. Germline CDR1 reads KGHDR; CDR2 reads SFDVKD.

The table lists this clonotype with many counts. In DNA form, the CDR3 reads TGTGCCATCAGTGACACAGGGGGAGAAACCTACGAGCAGTACTTC. Translated, it gives CAISDTGGETYEQYF. The chain couples TRBV10-3 to TRBJ2-7, with 8 nucleotides matching TRBD1. V shed 3 bases and J 2 bases; nucleotides not matched to a gene: 6. The CDR3 runs 15 residues. Germline CDR1 reads ENHRY; CDR2 reads SYGVKD.

There are many counts of this clonotype. The chain uses TRBV6-2 or TRBV6-3 and TRBJ2-2, with 10 bases that match TRBD1. The CDR3 is 16 residues long. V dropped 11 bases and J dropped 7; count of bases not matched to a gene: 16. The germline V gene has CDR1 MNHEY and CDR2 SVGEGT. The chain's CDR3 is CAHGQPGQGKVGELFF. The DNA for the CDR3 is TGTGCCCACGGACAACCGGGACAGGGGAAAGTCGGGGAGCTGTTTTTT.

The rearrangement joins TRBV6-2 or TRBV6-3 to TRBJ2-7; 8 bases map to TRBD2. V shed 5 bases and J 4 bases; nucleotides not matched to a gene: 4. In germline, CDR1 is MNHEY, CDR2 SVGEGT. The CDR3 sequence is 13 residues long. CDR3 amino acids: CASSHGGVYEQYF. CDR3 DNA: TGTGCCAGCAGTCACGGGGGGGTATACGAGCAGTACTTC.

The J gene is TRBJ2-5, the V gene TRBV2; 7 bases align to TRBD1. V shed 4 bases and J 4 bases; nucleotides not matched to a gene: 6. Germline CDR1 SNHLY, CDR2 FYNNEI. The CDR3 length is 14 residues. CDR3 loop: CASSGQGIGETQYF. The CDR3 DNA follows: TGTGCCAGCAGTGGACAGGGAATTGGAGAGACCCAGTACTTC.

This clonotype was seen only a few times. This sequence joins TRBV6-5 and TRBJ1-1, with a possible D match to TRBD1 (5 bases). The CDR3 loop spans 14 amino acids. CDR1 and CDR2 (germline): MNHEY, SVGAGI. The V end was cut by 6 bases, the J end by 1 base, with 12 bases between. CDR3 protein: CASSPDSENTEAFF. The CDR3 coding sequence is TGTGCCAGCAGCCCCGACAGCGAGAACACTGAAGCTTTCTTT.

There are many counts of this clonotype. This chain links TRBV6-2 or TRBV6-3 with TRBJ1-5; 8 nucleotides agree with TRBD1. Germline loops: CDR1 MNHEY, CDR2 SVGEGT. V was clipped by 4 bases and J by 8 bases; unmatched bases: 7. CDR3 length equals 14 residues. The CDR3 sequence is CASSSGQGVKPQHF. The CDR3 nucleotides read TGTGCCAGCAGTTCCGGACAGGGTGTAAAGCCCCAGCATTTT.

This clonotype was seen a handful of times. With a much larger clone just one base away, this may be a read error. The chain combines TRBV6-5 with TRBJ2-2; D call uncertain. Trimming left V 4 bases short and J 5 bases short, with 11 bases between. The CDR3 is made up of 14 amino acids. CDR1 MNHEY and CDR2 SVGAGI come from the germline V gene. In DNA, the CDR3 is TGTGCCAGCAGTTGCTCGTATTTTACCGGGGAGCTGTTTTTT. Translated, it gives CASSCSYFTGELFF.

This clonotype was counted at least ten times. This rearrangement joins TRBV20-1 to TRBJ2-3, with 9 bases identical to TRBD2. This CDR3 contains 14 residues. CDR1 is DFQATT, CDR2 SNEGSKA, per germline (reference sequence). V gave up 6 bases and J gave up 0 bases; unmatched junction bases: 4. DNA of the CDR3: TGCAGTGCCCTAGCGGGATCTAGCACAGATACGCAGTATTTT. It yields the protein CSALAGSSTDTQYF.

Many counts were recorded for this clonotype. J is TRBJ1-3 and V is TRBV12-3 or TRBV12-4, with 10 bases identical to TRBD1. The CDR3 runs 15 residues. The J segment lost 4 bases and the V segment lost 6 bases, leaving 6 bases of the junction unmatched. CDR3 sequence (DNA): TGTGCCAGCAGCTCCGACAGGGGGCTCGGAAACACCATATATTTT. Translated: CASSSDRGLGNTIYF.

Ten or more counts support this clonotype. The CDR3 sequence is CASTKMGQGRETGYTF. The CDR3 DNA is TGTGCCAGCACGAAAATGGGACAGGGGCGCGAAACCGGCTACACCTTC. The V gene is TRBV18, the J gene TRBJ1-2; 10 bases are a match to TRBD1. The ends lost 8 bases at V and 8 bases at J; junction bases unmatched: 17. The CDR3 totals 16 residues. In germline, CDR1 is KGHSH, CDR2 LQKENI.

The chain joins TRBV7-9 to TRBJ2-3, with TRBD1 matching 7 bases. The CDR3 consists of 15 residues. Germline V gene data show CDR1 as SEHNR and CDR2 as FQNEAQ (reference sequence). V lost 2 bases to trimming and J lost 2 bases; unmatched junction nucleotides: 4. Here the CDR3 DNA reads TGTGCCAGCAGCTTAACCGGGACAGACACAGATACGCAGTATTTT. Encoded protein: CASSLTGTDTDTQYF.

The chain uses TRBV7-2 and TRBJ2-2, with TRBD1 as a possible D gene (6 bases). Germline V gene lookup returns CDR1 SGHTA and CDR2 FQGNSA. V lost 5 bases, J lost 8 bases, and 9 bases lay in between. The CDR3 is made up of 12 amino acids. DNA of the CDR3: TGTGCCAGCAGCGACGGGACAGGGGAGCTGTTTTTT. Its protein is CASSDGTGELFF.

This clonotype was counted many times. This rearrangement joins TRBV30 to TRBJ1-3; D not resolved. Trimming stripped 4 bases from V and 6 bases from J, with 10 bases between. This CDR3 is 12 amino acids long. The germline gives CDR1 GTSNPN, CDR2 SVGIG (reference sequence). The CDR3 protein is CAWTPGKNTIYF. DNA for the CDR3: TGTGCCTGGACACCTGGGAAAAACACCATATATTTT.

As for this clonotype: An end of the junction differs from the germline gene, which may be a read error. V is TRBV7-2 and J is TRBJ2-6; D might be TRBD1 (6 bases). The CDR3 loop spans 12 amino acids. Germline assignment: CDR1 SGHTA and CDR2 FQGNSA. The CDR3 DNA sequence: TGTGCCAGCGGAGGACAGTTGAACACTGAAGCTTTC. It translates to CASGGQLNTEAF.

Here the CDR3 DNA reads TGTGCCAGCAGCGTAGGGAACGGACACGGGGAGCTGTTTTTT. It yields the protein CASSVGNGHGELFF. The rearrangement uses TRBV9 and TRBJ2-2, with a possible D match to TRBD1 (5 bases). In germline, CDR1 is SGDLS, CDR2 YYNGEE. Deletions cut 0 bases from V and 7 bases from J, with 10 bases between. The CDR3 has 14 amino acids.

This clonotype showed up just a few times. Being one base from a much bigger clone, this may be a read error. This sequence joins TRBV5-6 and TRBJ2-7; 7 bases align to TRBD2. Germline-derived CDR1 and CDR2 are SGHDT and YYEEEE. The CDR3 sequence is 15 residues long. J gave up 9 bases and V 4 bases, and 16 bases lay outside the gene matches. The CDR3 spells CASSQTGPAGSVQYF. The CDR3 DNA reads as TGTGCCAGCAGCCAAACCGGACCAGCGGGGTCGGTGCAGTACTTC.

The CDR3 reads CASRRTGADTQYF. DNA of the CDR3: TGCGCCAGCAGGCGAACGGGGGCAGATACGCAGTATTTT. The chain couples TRBV5-1 to TRBJ2-3; D might be TRBD2 (6 bases). Germline values: CDR1 SGHRS, CDR2 YFSETQ. This CDR3 comprises 13 residues. V lost 5 bases to trimming and J lost 4 bases, with 11 bases between them.

This chain links TRBV5-4 with TRBJ1-3; D may be TRBD1 (5 bases). Germline V gene data show CDR1 as SGHNT and CDR2 as YYREEE (reference sequence). The CDR3 runs 17 residues. The V gene lost 3 bases and the J gene lost 8 bases, with 24 bases spanning the gap. The CDR3 loop is CASSWGFDSNYGYTIYF. In nucleotides, the CDR3 is TGTGCCAGCAGCTGGGGGTTTGATTCTAACTATGGCTACACCATATATTTT.

This clonotype was recorded many times. The chain carries TRBV6-2 or TRBV6-3 and TRBJ2-1, with D tentatively TRBD2 (6 bases). This CDR3 comprises 14 residues. The ends were cut back, 6 bases at V and 0 bases at J, with 9 bases in the middle. The germline gives CDR1 MNHEY, CDR2 SVGEGT. The CDR3 DNA is TGTGCCAGCAGGGGAGGAAGCTCCTACAATGAGCAGTTCTTC. Its translation: CASRGGSSYNEQFF.

This clonotype was observed at least ten times. The gene calls are TRBV6-1 and TRBJ1-6; no clear D gene. V was clipped by 1 base and J by 6 bases, with 13 bases between them. CDR1 is MNHNS and CDR2 is SASEGT in the germline V gene. The CDR3 length is 16 residues. The CDR3 here is CASSEERGFPNSPLHF. In DNA, the CDR3 is TGTGCCAGCAGTGAAGAACGAGGATTCCCTAATTCACCCCTCCACTTT.

This clonotype was detected many times. The rearrangement links TRBV18 to TRBJ1-1; D unclear. CDR3 length equals 13 residues. Per germline, CDR1 KGHSH and CDR2 LQKENI. Trimming cost V 5 bases and J 3 bases, with 10 bases left between them. The CDR3 coding sequence is TGTGCCAGCTCAACGGGGAGTGACACTGAAGCTTTCTTT. It codes for CASSTGSDTEAFF.

This clonotype was counted ten times or more. The V call is TRBV6-2 or TRBV6-3, the J call TRBJ1-2; a weak D match, TRBD1 (6 bases). There are 16 residues in the CDR3. Germline CDR1 and CDR2: MNHEY and SVGEGT. Between the trimmed V and J ends, which lost 2 bases and 4 bases, there was a span of 17 bases. CDR3: CASSYESQGLGYGYTF. For the CDR3, the DNA is TGTGCCAGCAGTTACGAATCCCAGGGGCTGGGCTATGGCTACACCTTC.